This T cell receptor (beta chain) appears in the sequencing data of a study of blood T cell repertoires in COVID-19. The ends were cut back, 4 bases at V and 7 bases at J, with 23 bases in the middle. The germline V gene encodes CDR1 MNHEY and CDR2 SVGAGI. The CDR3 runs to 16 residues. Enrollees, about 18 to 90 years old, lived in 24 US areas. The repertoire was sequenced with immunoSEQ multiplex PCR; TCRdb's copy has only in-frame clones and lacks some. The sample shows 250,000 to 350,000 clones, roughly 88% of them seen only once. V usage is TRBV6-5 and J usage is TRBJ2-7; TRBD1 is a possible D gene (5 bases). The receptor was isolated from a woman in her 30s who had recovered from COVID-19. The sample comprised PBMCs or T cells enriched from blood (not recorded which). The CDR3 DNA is TGTGCCAGCAGTTTACAGGCGTCACACACTACGGGTGAGCAGTACTTC. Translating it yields CASSLQASHTTGEQYF.